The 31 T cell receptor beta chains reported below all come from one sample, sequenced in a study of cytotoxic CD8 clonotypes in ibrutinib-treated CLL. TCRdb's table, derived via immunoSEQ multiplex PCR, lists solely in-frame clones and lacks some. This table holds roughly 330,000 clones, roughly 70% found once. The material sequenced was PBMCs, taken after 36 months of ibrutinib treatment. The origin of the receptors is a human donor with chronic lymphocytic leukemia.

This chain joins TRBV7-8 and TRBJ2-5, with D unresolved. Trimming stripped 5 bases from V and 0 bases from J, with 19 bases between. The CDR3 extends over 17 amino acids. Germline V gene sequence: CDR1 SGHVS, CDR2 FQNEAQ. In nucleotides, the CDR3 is TGTGCCAGCAGCCCAAGGTTCCCCACCTTGAACCAAGAGACCCAGTACTTC. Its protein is CASSPRFPTLNQETQYF.

The CDR3 DNA reads TGTGCCAGCTCAACCCTCACCGGGACAGGGGGTAGAGGGGACTATGGCTACACCTTC. This translates into CASSTLTGTGGRGDYGYTF. This chain joins TRBV18 and TRBJ1-2; 11 nucleotides line up with TRBD1. CDR1 is KGHSH and CDR2 is LQKENI in the germline V gene. CDR3 size: 19 residues. With 5 bases clipped from V and 3 bases from J, the junction kept 17 bases outside the gene matches.

CDR3 region: CASTMSSYEQYF. CDR3 in DNA: TGTGCCAGCACTATGAGCTCCTACGAGCAGTACTTC. The J gene is TRBJ2-7, the V gene TRBV6-1; no definite D call. Germline CDR1 and CDR2: MNHNS and SASEGT. Trimming shortened V by 7 bases and J by 0 bases, and 7 bases separated the two germline ends. CDR3 length: 12 residues.

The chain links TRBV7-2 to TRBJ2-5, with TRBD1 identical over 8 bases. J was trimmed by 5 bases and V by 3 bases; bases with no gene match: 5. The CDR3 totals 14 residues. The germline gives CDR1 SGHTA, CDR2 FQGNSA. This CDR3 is CASSLDRDVETQYF. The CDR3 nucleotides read TGTGCCAGCAGCTTGGACAGGGACGTGGAGACCCAGTACTTC. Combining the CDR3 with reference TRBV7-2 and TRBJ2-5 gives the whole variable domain GAGVSQSPSNKVTEKGKDVELRCDPISGHTALYWYRQSLGQGLEFLIYFQGNSAPDKSGLPSDRFSAERTGGSVSTLTIQRTQQEDSAVYLCASSLDRDVETQYFGPGTRLLVL.

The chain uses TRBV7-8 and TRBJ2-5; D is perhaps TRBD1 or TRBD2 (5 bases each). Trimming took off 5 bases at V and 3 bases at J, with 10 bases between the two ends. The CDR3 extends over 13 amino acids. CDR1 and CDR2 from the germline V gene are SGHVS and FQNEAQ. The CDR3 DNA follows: TGTGCCAGCAGCAGGGACCGTGAAGAGACCCAGTACTTC. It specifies CASSRDREETQYF. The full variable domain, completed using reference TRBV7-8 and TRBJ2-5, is GAGVSQSPRYKVAKRGQDVALRCDPISGHVSLFWYQQALGQGPEFLTYFQNEAQLDKSGLPSDRFFAERPEGSVSTLKIQRTQQEDSAVYLCASSRDREETQYFGPGTRLLVL.

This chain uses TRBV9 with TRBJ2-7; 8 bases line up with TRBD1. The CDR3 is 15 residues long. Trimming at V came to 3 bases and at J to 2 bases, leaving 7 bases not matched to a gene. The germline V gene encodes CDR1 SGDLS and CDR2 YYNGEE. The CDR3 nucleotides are TGTGCCAGCAGCGAAACACCGGGACAGGCCTACGAGCAGTACTTC. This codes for CASSETPGQAYEQYF.

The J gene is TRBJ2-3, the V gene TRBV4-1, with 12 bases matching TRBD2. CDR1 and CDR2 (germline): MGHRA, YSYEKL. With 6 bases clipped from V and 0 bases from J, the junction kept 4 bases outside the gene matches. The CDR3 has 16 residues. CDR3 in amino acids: CASSLGTSGSTDTQYF. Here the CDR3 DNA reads TGCGCCAGCAGTCTAGGGACTAGCGGGAGCACAGATACGCAGTATTTT.

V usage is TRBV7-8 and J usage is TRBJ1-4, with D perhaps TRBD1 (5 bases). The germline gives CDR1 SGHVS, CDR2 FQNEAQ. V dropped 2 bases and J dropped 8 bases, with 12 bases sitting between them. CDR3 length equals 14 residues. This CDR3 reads CASSLRRGGEKLFF. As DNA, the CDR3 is TGTGCCAGCAGCTTACGAAGGGGAGGGGAAAAACTGTTTTTT.

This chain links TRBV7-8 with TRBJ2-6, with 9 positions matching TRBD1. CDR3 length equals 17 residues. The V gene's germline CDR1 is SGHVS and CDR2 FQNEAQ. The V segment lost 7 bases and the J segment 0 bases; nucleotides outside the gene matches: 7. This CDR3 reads CASTRDRVASGANVLTF. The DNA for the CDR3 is TGTGCCAGCACCAGGGACAGGGTCGCCTCTGGGGCCAACGTCCTGACTTTC.

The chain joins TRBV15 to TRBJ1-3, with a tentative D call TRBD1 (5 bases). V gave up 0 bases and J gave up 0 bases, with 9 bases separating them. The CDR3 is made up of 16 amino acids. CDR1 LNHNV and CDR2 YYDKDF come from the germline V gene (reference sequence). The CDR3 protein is CATSRDLGDSGNTIYF. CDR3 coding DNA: TGTGCCACCAGCAGAGATTTAGGGGACTCTGGAAACACCATATATTTT.

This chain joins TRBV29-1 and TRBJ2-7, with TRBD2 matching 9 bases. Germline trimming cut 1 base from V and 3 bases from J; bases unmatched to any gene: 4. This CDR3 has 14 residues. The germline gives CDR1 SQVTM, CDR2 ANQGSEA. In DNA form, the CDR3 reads TGCAGCGTTGAAGTCCGGACTAGCGTCTACGAGCAGTACTTC. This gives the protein CSVEVRTSVYEQYF.

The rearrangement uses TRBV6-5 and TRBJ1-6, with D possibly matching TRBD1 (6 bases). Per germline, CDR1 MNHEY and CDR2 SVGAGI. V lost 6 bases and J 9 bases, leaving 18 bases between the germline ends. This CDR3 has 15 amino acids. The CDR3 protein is CASSRLQGFSSPLHF. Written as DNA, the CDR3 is TGTGCCAGCAGCCGGTTACAGGGATTCAGTTCACCCCTCCACTTT.

The CDR3 region is CASSAGGGDHYEQYF. The DNA of the CDR3 is TGTGCCAGCAGCGCCGGCGGGGGGGACCACTACGAGCAGTACTTC. The chain is built from TRBV11-1 and TRBJ2-7, with TRBD2 matching 9 bases. There are 15 residues in the CDR3. V gave up 5 bases and J gave up 3 bases; unmatched junction bases: 8. Per the germline V gene, CDR1 is SGHAT and CDR2 is FQDESV (reference sequence).

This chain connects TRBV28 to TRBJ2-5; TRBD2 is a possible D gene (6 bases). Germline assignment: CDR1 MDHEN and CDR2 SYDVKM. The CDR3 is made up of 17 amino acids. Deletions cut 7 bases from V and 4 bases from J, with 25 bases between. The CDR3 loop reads CASTLRSMAGPTETQYF. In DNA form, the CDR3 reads TGTGCCAGCACCTTGAGGTCCATGGCGGGGCCCACAGAGACCCAGTACTTC.

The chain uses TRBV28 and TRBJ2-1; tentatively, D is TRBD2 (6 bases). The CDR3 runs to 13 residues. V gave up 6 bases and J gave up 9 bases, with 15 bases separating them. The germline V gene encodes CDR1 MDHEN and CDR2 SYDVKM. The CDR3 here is CASSLGGVIEQFF. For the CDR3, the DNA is TGTGCCAGCAGCCTCGGGGGAGTTATTGAGCAGTTCTTC. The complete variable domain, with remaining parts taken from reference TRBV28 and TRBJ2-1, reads DVKVTQSSRYLVKRTGEKVFLECVQDMDHENMFWYRQDPGLGLRLIYFSYDVKMKEKGDIPEGYSVSREKKERFSLILESASTNQTSMYLCASSLGGVIEQFFGPGTRLTVL.

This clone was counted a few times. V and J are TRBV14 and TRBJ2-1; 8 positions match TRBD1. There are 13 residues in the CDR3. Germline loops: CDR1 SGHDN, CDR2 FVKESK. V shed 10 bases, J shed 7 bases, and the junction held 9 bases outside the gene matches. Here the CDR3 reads CATSWTGWNEQFF. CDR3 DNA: TGTGCCACCTCCTGGACAGGGTGGAATGAGCAGTTCTTC.

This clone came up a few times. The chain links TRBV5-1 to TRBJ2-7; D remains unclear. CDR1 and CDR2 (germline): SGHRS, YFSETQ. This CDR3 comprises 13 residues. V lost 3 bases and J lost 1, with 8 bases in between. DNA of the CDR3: TGCGCCAGCAGCTACGTGGAATCCTACGAGCAGTACTTC. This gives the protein CASSYVESYEQYF.

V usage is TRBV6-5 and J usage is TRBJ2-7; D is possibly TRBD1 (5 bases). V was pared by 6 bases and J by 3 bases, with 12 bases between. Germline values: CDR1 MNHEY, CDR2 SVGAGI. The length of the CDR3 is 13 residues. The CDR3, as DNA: TGTGCCAGCAGACTCACAGGAGTCTACGAGCAGTACTTC. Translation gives CASRLTGVYEQYF.

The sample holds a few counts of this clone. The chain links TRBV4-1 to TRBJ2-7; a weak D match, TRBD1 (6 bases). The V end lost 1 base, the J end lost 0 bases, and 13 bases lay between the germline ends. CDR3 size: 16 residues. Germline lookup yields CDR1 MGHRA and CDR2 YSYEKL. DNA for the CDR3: TGCGCCAGCAGCCAAGTTACAGGGCCGGGCTCCTACGAGCAGTACTTC. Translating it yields CASSQVTGPGSYEQYF.

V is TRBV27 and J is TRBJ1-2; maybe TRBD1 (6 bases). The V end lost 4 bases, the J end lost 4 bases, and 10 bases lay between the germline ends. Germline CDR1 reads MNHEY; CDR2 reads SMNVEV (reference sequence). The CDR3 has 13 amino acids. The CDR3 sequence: CASSYRAGYGYTF. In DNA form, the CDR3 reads TGTGCCAGCAGTTACAGGGCTGGCTATGGCTACACCTTC.

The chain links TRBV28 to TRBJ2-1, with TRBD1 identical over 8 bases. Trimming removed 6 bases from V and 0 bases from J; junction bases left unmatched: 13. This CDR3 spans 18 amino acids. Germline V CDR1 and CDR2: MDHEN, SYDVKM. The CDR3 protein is CASSSPRTGSSSYNEQFF. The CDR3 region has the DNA TGTGCCAGCAGCTCGCCCCGGACAGGGTCAAGCTCCTACAATGAGCAGTTCTTC.

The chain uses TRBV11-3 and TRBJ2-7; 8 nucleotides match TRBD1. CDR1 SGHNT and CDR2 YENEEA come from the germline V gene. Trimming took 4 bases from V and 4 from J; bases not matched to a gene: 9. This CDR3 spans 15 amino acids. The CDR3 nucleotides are TGTGCCAGCAGCTCTCGGACAGGGATTTCTTACGAGCAGTACTTC. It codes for CASSSRTGISYEQYF.

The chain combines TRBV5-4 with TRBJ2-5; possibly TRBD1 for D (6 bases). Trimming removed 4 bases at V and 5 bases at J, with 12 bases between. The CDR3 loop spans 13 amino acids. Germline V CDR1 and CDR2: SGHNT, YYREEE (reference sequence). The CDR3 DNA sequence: TGTGCCAGCAGCCTCAAAAGGGGGGAGACCCAGTACTTC. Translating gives CASSLKRGETQYF.

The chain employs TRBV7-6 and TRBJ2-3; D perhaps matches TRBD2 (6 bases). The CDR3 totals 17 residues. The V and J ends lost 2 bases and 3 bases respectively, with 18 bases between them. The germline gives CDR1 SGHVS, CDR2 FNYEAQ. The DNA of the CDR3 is TGTGCCAGCAGCTTACCCGAAGCGGGCGGGGATACAGATACGCAGTATTTT. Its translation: CASSLPEAGGDTDTQYF. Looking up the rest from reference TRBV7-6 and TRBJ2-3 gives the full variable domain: GAGVSQSPRYKVTKRGQDVALRCDPISGHVSLYWYRQALGQGPEFLTYFNYEAQQDKSGLPNDRFSAERPEGSISTLTIQRTEQRDSAMYRCASSLPEAGGDTDTQYFGPGTRLTVL.

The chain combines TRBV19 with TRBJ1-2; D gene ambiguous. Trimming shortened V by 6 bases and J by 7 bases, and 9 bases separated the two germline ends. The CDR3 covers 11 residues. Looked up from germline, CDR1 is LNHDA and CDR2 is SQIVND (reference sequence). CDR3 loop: CASSRRLGYTF. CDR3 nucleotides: TGTGCCAGTAGCCGGCGGCTTGGCTACACCTTC.

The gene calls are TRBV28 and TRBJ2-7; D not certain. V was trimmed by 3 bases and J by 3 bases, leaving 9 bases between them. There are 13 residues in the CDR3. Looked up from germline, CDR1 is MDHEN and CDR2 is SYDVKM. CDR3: CASSFDTGYEQYF. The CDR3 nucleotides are TGTGCCAGCAGTTTCGACACCGGCTACGAGCAGTACTTC.

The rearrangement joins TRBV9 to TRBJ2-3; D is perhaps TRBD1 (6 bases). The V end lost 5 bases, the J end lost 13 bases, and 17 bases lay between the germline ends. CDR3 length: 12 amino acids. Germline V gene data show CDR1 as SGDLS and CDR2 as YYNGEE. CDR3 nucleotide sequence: TGTGCCAGCAGTGACGACAGGAAACATAAGTATTTT. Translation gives CASSDDRKHKYF.

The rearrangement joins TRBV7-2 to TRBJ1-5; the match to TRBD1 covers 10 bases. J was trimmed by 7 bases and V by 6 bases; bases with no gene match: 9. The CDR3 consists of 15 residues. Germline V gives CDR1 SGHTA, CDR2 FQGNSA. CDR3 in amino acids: CASRTGTGAGQPQHF. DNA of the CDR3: TGTGCCAGCAGGACCGGGACAGGGGCAGGGCAGCCCCAGCATTTT.

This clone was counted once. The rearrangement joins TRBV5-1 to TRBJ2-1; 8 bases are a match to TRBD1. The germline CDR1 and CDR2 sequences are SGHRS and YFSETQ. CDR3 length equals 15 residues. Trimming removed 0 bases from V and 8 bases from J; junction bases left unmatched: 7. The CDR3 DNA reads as TGCGCCAGCAGCTTGGGACAGGGGATAAGGGATGAGCAGTTCTTC. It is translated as CASSLGQGIRDEQFF.

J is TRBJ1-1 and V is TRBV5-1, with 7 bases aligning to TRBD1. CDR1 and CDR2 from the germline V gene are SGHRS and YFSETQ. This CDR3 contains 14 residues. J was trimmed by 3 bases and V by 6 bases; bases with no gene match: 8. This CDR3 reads CASTSGTADTEAFF. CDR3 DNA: TGCGCCAGCACATCCGGGACAGCGGACACTGAAGCTTTCTTT.

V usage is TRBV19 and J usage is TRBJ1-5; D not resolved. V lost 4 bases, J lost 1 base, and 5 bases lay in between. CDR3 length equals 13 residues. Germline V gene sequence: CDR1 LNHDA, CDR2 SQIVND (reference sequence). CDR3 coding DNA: TGTGCCAGTAGTACATCGAGCAATCAGCCCCAGCATTTT. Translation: CASSTSSNQPQHF.